Included here is one T cell receptor beta chain sequence, with context. These data are taken from a study of blood T cell repertoires in COVID-19. Study-wide context: From the United States, Italy and Spain came samples of acute and convalescent COVID-19. T cells, B-cell-depleted T cells, or PBMCs supplied cDNA or gDNA.

Seattle patient enrollment occurred during active infection, with longitudinal follow-up thereafter. Profiling relied on immunoSEQ multiplex PCR, and the TCRdb table lists in-frame clones only, not all of them. The data show 300,000 to 400,000 clones, roughly 90% seen once. Germline lookup yields CDR1 SGDLS and CDR2 YYNGEE. V shed 0 bases and J 0 bases; nucleotides not matched to a gene: 2. The CDR3 has 16 residues. This chain joins TRBV9 and TRBJ2-2; TRBD2 matches at 7 bases. The source is a woman between 25 and 40 years old with COVID-19, enrolled during active disease. Source material: peripheral blood. CDR3 sequence reads: CASSVDGRPNTGELFF. CDR3 nucleotides: TGTGCCAGCAGCGTAGACGGGAGGCCGAACACCGGGGAGCTGTTTTTT.